The 27 T cell receptor beta chains in this list originate from one sample, sequenced in a study of regulatory T cells in long-lasting Graves disease (dated by TCRdb to the early 2020s). Libraries were built with multiplex PCR. The run used an Illumina HiSeq 4000. TCR beta libraries were built with iRepertoire HTBI primers and Arm-PCR amplification of CDR3 regions. TCRdb reprocessing: public reads trimmed at Q25 with fastp, clones called with MiXCR, in-frame beta chains kept. Merged by CDR3 protein, the rows form single entries marked with the most common genes and DNA. Within this sample are almost 350,000 distinct CDR3 sequences, with around 19% of them counted one time only. The top ten hold just under 30% of the sample. This sample's time point label indicates: persistent/refractory GD, antithyroid drugs over 5 years with positive TRAb. For both TCR sequencing and RNA sequencing, RNA was extracted from PBMCs using TRIzol.

The source was peripheral blood mononuclear cells (PBMCs), collected when the disease was refractory, from a patient treated with antithyroid drugs. The origin of the receptors is a female donor with Graves disease.

This clonotype was seen ten or more times. V is TRBV7-2 and J is TRBJ1-1; no firm D call. Trimming left V 3 bases short and J 12 bases short, with 26 bases between. Germline CDR1 SGHTA, CDR2 FQGNSA. This CDR3 has 16 residues. CDR3 sequence: CASSLKTTWGSAESFF. The CDR3 bases are TGTGCCAGCAGCTTGAAAACGACCTGGGGAAGTGCGGAATCTTTCTTT.

This clonotype was observed at least ten times. V is TRBV20-1 and J is TRBJ1-2, with TRBD1 as a possible D gene (6 bases). This CDR3 has 16 amino acids. V shed 0 bases and J shed 1 base, with 15 bases lying between them. Germline CDR1 is DFQATT and CDR2 is SNEGSKA (reference sequence). The CDR3 DNA follows: TGCAGTGCTAGAGATGGTAGGCGCAGGGGTAACTATGGCTACACCTTC. Translation gives CSARDGRRRGNYGYTF.

This clonotype was counted ten times or more. The chain has TRBV12-3 or TRBV12-4 and TRBJ1-5, with 9 bases matching TRBD1. With 7 bases clipped from V and 0 bases from J, the junction kept 13 bases outside the gene matches. The CDR3 runs to 18 residues. CDR3 region: CASTNRDRAIFSNQPQHF. Written as DNA, the CDR3 is TGTGCCAGCACTAACCGGGACAGGGCGATTTTTAGCAATCAGCCCCAGCATTTT.

This clonotype was detected ten times or more. The gene calls are TRBV10-3 and TRBJ1-2; D not resolved. Trimming took 3 bases from V and 0 from J, leaving 5 bases between them. Germline V gives CDR1 ENHRY, CDR2 SYGVKD. The CDR3 has 13 residues. The CDR3 DNA is TGTGCCATCAGTGATGTGGCTAACTATGGCTACACCTTC. Protein: CAISDVANYGYTF.

This clonotype was recorded at least ten times. J is TRBJ2-7 and V is TRBV3-1; 8 positions match TRBD1. J gave up 6 bases and V 2 bases, and 6 bases lay outside the gene matches. The germline CDR1 and CDR2 sequences are LGHDT and YNNKEL (reference sequence). The CDR3 contains 14 residues. The CDR3 reads CASSQQPDRAEQYF. The CDR3 bases are TGTGCCAGCAGCCAACAACCGGACAGGGCCGAGCAGTACTTC.

This clonotype has more than one count but fewer than ten. J is TRBJ1-1 and V is TRBV30; D ambiguous. Trimming took off 6 bases at V and 4 bases at J, with 12 bases between the two ends. The V gene's germline CDR1 is GTSNPN and CDR2 SVGIG (reference sequence). The CDR3 extends over 12 amino acids. CDR3 in amino acids: CACGSTGTEAFF. The CDR3 nucleotides are TGTGCCTGTGGGAGTACGGGCACTGAAGCTTTCTTT.

This clonotype was recorded many times. This rearrangement joins TRBV3-1 to TRBJ2-7; TRBD2 matches 12 bases. The CDR3 extends over 16 amino acids. In germline, CDR1 is LGHDT, CDR2 YNNKEL (reference sequence). The V and J ends lost 4 bases and 0 bases, in that order; junction bases with no gene match: 4. CDR3 DNA: TGTGCCAGCAGCCTTCGGACTAGCGGGGCCTCCTACGAGCAGTACTTC. Translating it yields CASSLRTSGASYEQYF.

V is TRBV28 and J is TRBJ1-2, with TRBD1 matching over 8 bases. This CDR3 is 16 amino acids long. With V trimmed by 3 bases and J by 6 bases, 12 bases remained unmatched. Germline CDR1 MDHEN, CDR2 SYDVKM. The CDR3 loop reads CASSFVFFGQGDGYTF. The CDR3 nucleotides are TGTGCCAGCAGTTTCGTTTTTTTCGGACAGGGTGATGGCTACACCTTC.

This clonotype has at least ten counts. The rearrangement uses TRBV6-5 and TRBJ2-7; 7 bases agree with TRBD1. Germline V gene data show CDR1 as MNHEY and CDR2 as SVGAGI. V lost 4 bases to trimming and J lost 4 bases; unmatched junction nucleotides: 7. The CDR3 loop spans 14 amino acids. This chain's CDR3 is CASSSGDRFYEQYF. As DNA, the CDR3 is TGTGCCAGCAGTTCAGGGGACAGATTTTACGAGCAGTACTTC.

The chain uses TRBV6-1 and TRBJ1-5; TRBD1 matches 7 bases. The CDR3 sequence is 14 residues long. Looked up from germline, CDR1 is MNHNS and CDR2 is SASEGT. V was clipped by 7 bases and J by 2 bases; unmatched bases: 5. This CDR3 is CASTQGWGNQPQHF. The CDR3 bases are TGTGCCAGCACACAGGGGTGGGGCAATCAGCCCCAGCATTTT.

This clonotype was recorded at least ten times. J is TRBJ1-1 and V is TRBV5-1; D gene ambiguous. This CDR3 contains 13 residues. Germline-derived CDR1 and CDR2 are SGHRS and YFSETQ. Trimming removed 2 bases at V and 5 bases at J, with 10 bases between. The CDR3 DNA follows: TGCGCCAGCAGCTTAACAGATTGGACTGAAGCTTTCTTT. Its translation: CASSLTDWTEAFF.

This clonotype was detected many times. The rearrangement joins TRBV12-3 or TRBV12-4 to TRBJ1-6; D not certain. Between the trimmed V and J ends, which lost 6 bases and 16 bases, there was a span of 16 bases. The CDR3 length is 12 residues. CDR3 in amino acids: CASSLREGLLHF. The CDR3 coding sequence is TGTGCCAGCAGCCTCAGAGAGGGCTTACTCCACTTT.

This clonotype was recorded at least ten times. DNA for the CDR3: TGCGCCAGCAGCCGGGACAGGTCTGGGGCCAACGTCCTGACTTTC. Translation: CASSRDRSGANVLTF. This sequence joins TRBV5-1 and TRBJ2-6; TRBD1 aligns across 8 bases. V lost 4 bases to trimming and J lost 1 base; unmatched junction nucleotides: 1. CDR1 is SGHRS, CDR2 YFSETQ, per germline. The CDR3 loop spans 15 amino acids.

This clonotype was seen a few times. The chain uses TRBV20-1 and TRBJ1-5; no reliable D call. This CDR3 has 13 residues. Trimming removed 0 bases at V and 4 bases at J, with 7 bases between. The germline V gene has CDR1 DFQATT and CDR2 SNEGSKA (reference sequence). The CDR3 sequence is CSARERGNQPQHF. The CDR3 region has the DNA TGCAGTGCTAGAGAGCGGGGTAATCAGCCCCAGCATTTT.

V is TRBV28 and J is TRBJ2-1; 8 bases fit TRBD1. J gave up 4 bases and V 5 bases, and 10 bases lay outside the gene matches. The germline V gene has CDR1 MDHEN and CDR2 SYDVKM. This CDR3 is built from 16 residues. The CDR3 bases are TGTGCCAGCAGTGAACCGTACAGGGGGTCATACAATGAGCAGTTCTTC. This translates into CASSEPYRGSYNEQFF.

Many counts were recorded for this clonotype. V is TRBV15 and J is TRBJ2-7; maybe TRBD2 (6 bases). CDR3 length: 15 residues. The germline V gene has CDR1 LNHNV and CDR2 YYDKDF (reference sequence). Trimming left V 1 base short and J 2 bases short, with 12 bases between. CDR3 loop: CATSRGPSETYEQYF. The CDR3 DNA follows: TGTGCCACCAGCAGAGGGCCTAGCGAGACCTACGAGCAGTACTTC.

This clonotype has a handful of counts. The V gene is TRBV29-1, the J gene TRBJ1-2, with D tentatively TRBD1 (5 bases). The CDR3 loop spans 9 amino acids. Germline CDR1 and CDR2: SQVTM and ANQGSEA. Here the CDR3 DNA reads TGCGGGGGGGGGGACGGCTACACCTTC. Protein: CGGGDGYTF.

V gene TRBV20-1 combines with J gene TRBJ1-2; D is uncertain. Trimming removed 3 bases from V and 4 bases from J, with 12 bases in between. Germline-derived CDR1 and CDR2 are DFQATT and SNEGSKA (reference sequence). This CDR3 spans 13 amino acids. The CDR3 DNA is TGCAGTGCTAGCGCCCCGGTCGGCTATGGCTACACCTTC. Its translation is CSASAPVGYGYTF.

At least ten counts were recorded for this clonotype. This rearrangement joins TRBV3-1 to TRBJ2-5, with D possibly being TRBD1 (6 bases). In germline, CDR1 is LGHDT, CDR2 YNNKEL (reference sequence). The V gene lost 3 bases and the J gene lost 7 bases, with 9 bases spanning the gap. The CDR3 has 12 amino acids. CDR3 protein: CASSQPRGTQYF. CDR3 sequence (DNA): TGTGCCAGCAGCCAGCCCAGGGGGACCCAGTACTTC.

The chain recombines TRBV7-2 with TRBJ2-5; 8 nucleotides align to TRBD2. V dropped 1 base and J dropped 4; count of bases not matched to a gene: 5. Germline CDR1 reads SGHTA; CDR2 reads FQGNSA. CDR3 size: 15 residues. In DNA, the CDR3 is TGTGCCAGCAGCTTAGGGGACGGGGGGGGAGAGACCCAGTACTTC. It encodes CASSLGDGGGETQYF.

This chain links TRBV20-1 with TRBJ1-6; D uncertain. The V and J ends lost 4 bases and 7 bases respectively, with 17 bases between them. The CDR3 sequence is 15 residues long. Germline V gene sequence: CDR1 DFQATT, CDR2 SNEGSKA (reference sequence). CDR3 in amino acids: CSATLGLSGNSPLHF. The CDR3 DNA reads TGCAGTGCTACCCTGGGGTTAAGTGGGAATTCACCCCTCCACTTT.

V is TRBV9 and J is TRBJ1-3; D is perhaps TRBD1 (6 bases). CDR3 length: 15 residues. Trimming pared 3 bases from V and 0 bases from J, leaving 10 bases between. CDR1 is SGDLS and CDR2 is YYNGEE in the germline V gene. The CDR3 region is CASSAGGLSGNTIYF. The CDR3 DNA reads TGTGCCAGCAGCGCCGGGGGGCTCTCTGGAAACACCATATATTTT.

This clonotype was recorded at least ten times. The chain is built from TRBV28 and TRBJ2-4; 10 nucleotides line up with TRBD1. The CDR3 consists of 14 residues. Germline lookup yields CDR1 MDHEN and CDR2 SYDVKM. The V segment lost 5 bases and the J segment 15 bases; nucleotides outside the gene matches: 13. CDR3 nucleotide sequence: TGTGCCAGCAGTCCCCCGGGACAGGGGCGGCTCTCGTACTTC. Its protein product is CASSPPGQGRLSYF.

This clonotype was observed at least ten times. The V call is TRBV11-2, the J call TRBJ1-5; tentatively, D is TRBD1 (6 bases). CDR1 is SGHAT, CDR2 FQNNGV, per germline. With 4 bases removed from V and 1 base from J, the gap between germline ends came to 11 bases. The CDR3 is 15 residues long. The CDR3 DNA reads as TGTGCCAGCAGCTCGGGGGGGCAGAGCAATCAGCCCCAGCATTTT. Translated: CASSSGGQSNQPQHF.

The chain combines TRBV10-3 with TRBJ1-1; no firm D call. Germline V lookup: CDR1 ENHRY, CDR2 SYGVKD. CDR3 size: 13 residues. V lost 2 bases to trimming and J lost 5 bases, with 9 bases between them. CDR3 sequence: CAISEAGKTEAFF. The DNA for the CDR3 is TGTGCCATCAGTGAGGCGGGGAAAACTGAAGCTTTCTTT.

The V and J genes are TRBV4-1 and TRBJ1-2, with D perhaps matching TRBD1 (5 bases). The CDR3 contains 16 residues. Germline CDR1 reads MGHRA; CDR2 reads YSYEKL. V lost 4 bases, J lost 6 bases, and 21 bases lay in between. CDR3 DNA sequence: TGCGCCAGCAGCCCGCGTCCGGAAAGGGGATTGCATGGCTACACCTTC. Encoded protein: CASSPRPERGLHGYTF.

A word on this clonotype: Possible read error: a much larger clone is one base away. The conserved closing phenylalanine or tryptophan is absent in this CDR3, likely reflecting a read error. The rearrangement joins TRBV24-1 to TRBJ2-7; 10 bases agree with TRBD2. Germline assignment: CDR1 KGHDR and CDR2 SFDVKD. The junction had 8 bases not matched to a gene; V was cut back by 4 bases and J by 6 bases. The CDR3 extends over 15 amino acids. CDR3 sequence reads: CATSDPRTSGREQYL. The CDR3 DNA follows: TGTGCCACCAGTGACCCCAGGACTAGCGGACGCGAGCAGTACCTC.